This T cell receptor (beta chain) was identified in a study of blood T cells in healthy people across ages. Through a sample-barcoded 5' primer and a J-beta primer mix, a second PCR was run for roughly 7 to 11 cycles. TCRdb redid the calling of the 5' RACE reads with MiXCR, one entry per CDR3 protein. The table records some 550,000 distinct CDR3 sequences, 47% of them present only once. CDR1 SGHNT and CDR2 YYREEE come from the germline V gene (reference sequence). The CDR3 is made up of 15 amino acids. With V trimmed by 4 bases and J by 4 bases, 5 bases remained unmatched. The sequenced sample was blood. This receptor was identified in an elderly man in good health. The chain is built from TRBV5-4 and TRBJ2-4; 10 bases line up with TRBD2. The CDR3 is CASSPRLAGKNIQYF. CDR3 coding DNA: TGTGCCAGCAGCCCACGACTAGCGGGTAAAAACATTCAGTACTTC.